The TCR beta chain under discussion was sequenced for a study of blood T cell repertoires in COVID-19. Study overall: Nucleic acid was either cDNA or gDNA, and it came from T cells, B-cell-depleted T cells, or PBMCs.

This clone was detected once. Original analysis: The assay estimated nucleated cells by amplifying reference gene primers. Libraries were prepared by immunoSEQ multiplex PCR; TCRdb keeps only in-frame clonotypes and omits some of them. That table supplies the V and J calls and clone size; D and trimming were determined from the DNA. The repertoire holds a few hundred thousand clones, with approximately 75% as singletons. Cohort allocation depended upon clinical history that participants reported. Symptom resolution, clearance, or two negative PCRs marked donors in Cohort 3 as recovered. V lost 5 bases and J 6 bases, leaving 8 bases between the germline ends. Germline V gene lookup returns CDR1 MNHNY and CDR2 SVGAGI (reference sequence). This CDR3 is 12 amino acids long.

The material sequenced was PBMCs or T cells enriched from blood (not recorded which). The chain carries TRBV6-6 and TRBJ1-5; D remains unclear. The TCR was taken from a man in his forties who had recovered from COVID-19. CDR3: CASSEGGQPQHF. CDR3 DNA: TGTGCCAGCAGTGAGGGAGGTCAGCCCCAGCATTTT.